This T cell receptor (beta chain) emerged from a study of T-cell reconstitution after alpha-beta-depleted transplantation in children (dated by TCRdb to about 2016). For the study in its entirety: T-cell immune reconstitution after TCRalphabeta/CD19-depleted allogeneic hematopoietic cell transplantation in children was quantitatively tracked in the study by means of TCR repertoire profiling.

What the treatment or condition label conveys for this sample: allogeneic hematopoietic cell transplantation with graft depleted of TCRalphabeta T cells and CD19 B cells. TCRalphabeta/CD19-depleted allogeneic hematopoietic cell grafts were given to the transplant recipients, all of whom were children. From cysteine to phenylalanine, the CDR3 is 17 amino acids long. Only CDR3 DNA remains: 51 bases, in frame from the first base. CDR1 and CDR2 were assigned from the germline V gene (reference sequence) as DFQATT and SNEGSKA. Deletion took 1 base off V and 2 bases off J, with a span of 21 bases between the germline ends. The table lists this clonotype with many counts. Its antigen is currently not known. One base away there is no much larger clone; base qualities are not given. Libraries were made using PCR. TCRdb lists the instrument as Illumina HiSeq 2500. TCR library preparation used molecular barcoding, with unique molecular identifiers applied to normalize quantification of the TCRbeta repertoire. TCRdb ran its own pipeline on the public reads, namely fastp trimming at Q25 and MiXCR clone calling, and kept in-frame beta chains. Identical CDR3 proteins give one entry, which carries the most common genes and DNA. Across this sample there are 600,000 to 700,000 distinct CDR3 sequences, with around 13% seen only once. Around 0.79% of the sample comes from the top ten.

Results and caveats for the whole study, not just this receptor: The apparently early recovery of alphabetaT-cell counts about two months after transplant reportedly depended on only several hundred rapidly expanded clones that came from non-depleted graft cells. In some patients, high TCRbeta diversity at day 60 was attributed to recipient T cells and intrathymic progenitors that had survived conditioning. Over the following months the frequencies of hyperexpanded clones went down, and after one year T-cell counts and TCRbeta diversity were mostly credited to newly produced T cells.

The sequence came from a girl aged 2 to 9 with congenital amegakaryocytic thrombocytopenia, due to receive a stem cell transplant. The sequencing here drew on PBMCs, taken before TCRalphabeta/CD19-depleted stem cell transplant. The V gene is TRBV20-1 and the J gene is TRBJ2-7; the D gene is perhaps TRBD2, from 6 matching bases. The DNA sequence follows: TGCAGTGCTAGAGCCACCTCCCGTGGAGGGCCCCCCTACGAGCAGTACTTC. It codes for CSARATSRGGPPYEQYF.